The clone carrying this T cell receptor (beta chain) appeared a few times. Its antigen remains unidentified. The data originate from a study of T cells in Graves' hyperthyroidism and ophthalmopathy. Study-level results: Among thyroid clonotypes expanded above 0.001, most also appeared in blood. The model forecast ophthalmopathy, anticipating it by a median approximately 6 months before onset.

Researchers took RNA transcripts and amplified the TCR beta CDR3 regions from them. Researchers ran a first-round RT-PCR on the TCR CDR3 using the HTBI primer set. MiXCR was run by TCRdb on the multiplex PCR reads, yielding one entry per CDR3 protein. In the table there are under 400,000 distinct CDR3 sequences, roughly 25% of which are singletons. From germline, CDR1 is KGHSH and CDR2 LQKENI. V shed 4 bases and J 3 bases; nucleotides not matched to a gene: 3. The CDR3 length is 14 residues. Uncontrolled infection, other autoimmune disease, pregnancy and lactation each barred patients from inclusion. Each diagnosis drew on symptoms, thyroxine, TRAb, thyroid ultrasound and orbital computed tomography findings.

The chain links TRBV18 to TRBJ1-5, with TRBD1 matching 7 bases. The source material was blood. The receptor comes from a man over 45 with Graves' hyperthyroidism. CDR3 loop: CASSLGTVNQPQHF. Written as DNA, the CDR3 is TGTGCCAGCTCACTAGGGACAGTCAATCAGCCCCAGCATTTT.